The 30 T cell receptor beta chains below all came from one sample that was sequenced in a study of T cell responses to AZD1222 COVID-19 vaccine. Only in-frame clones appear in the TCRdb table, and some are missing; sequencing was by immunoSEQ multiplex PCR. There are fewer than 120,000 clones in the sample; just under 95% occur only once, and 7.8% lies in the top ten. The material was peripheral blood, obtained on day 0 of AZD1222 vaccination. The receptors shown here come from an adult in good health.

CDR3 protein: CEGRGNTEAFF. CDR3 in DNA: TGCGAGGGGAGGGGGAACACTGAAGCTTTCTTT. The J gene is TRBJ1-1, the V gene TRBV23-1, with D possibly matching TRBD1 (5 bases). TRBV23-1 is flagged as an ORF with uncertain function. The CDR3 runs 11 residues.

The chain combines TRBV2 with TRBJ1-1; TRBD1 might be the D (5 bases). The V gene's germline CDR1 is SNHLY and CDR2 FYNNEI. V lost 6 bases, J lost 2 bases, and 16 bases lay in between. The CDR3 runs 15 residues. CDR3 sequence (DNA): TGTGCCAGCAGAGCCCAGGGCAGGGTCAACACTGAAGCTTTCTTT. This codes for CASRAQGRVNTEAFF.

The chain uses TRBV11-3 and TRBJ2-1; D could derive from TRBD1 or TRBD2 (5 bases each). The germline V and J ends were trimmed by 6 bases and 5 bases, with 26 bases remaining between them. Germline V gene sequence: CDR1 SGHNT, CDR2 YENEEA. The CDR3 loop spans 18 amino acids. CDR3 region: CASSSLTLGKLGDNEQFF. The CDR3 nucleotides are TGTGCCAGCAGTAGCCTCACGTTGGGGAAACTAGGGGACAATGAGCAGTTCTTC. The full variable domain, in which reference TRBV11-3 and TRBJ2-1 provide the parts outside the CDR3, is EAGVVQSPRYKIIEKKQPVAFWCNPISGHNTLYWYLQNLGQGPELLIRYENEEAVDDSQLPKDRFSAERLKGVDSTLKIQPAELGDSAVYLCASSSLTLGKLGDNEQFFGPGTRLTVL.

The chain joins TRBV24-1 to TRBJ2-3; D possibly corresponds to TRBD1 (6 bases). From germline, CDR1 is KGHDR and CDR2 SFDVKD. The CDR3 extends over 16 amino acids. The V end lost 3 bases, the J end lost 4 bases, and 16 bases lay between the germline ends. CDR3 nucleotides: TGTGCCACCAGTGATCCTTCCGAGGGGGTTGCAGATACGCAGTATTTT. Translated: CATSDPSEGVADTQYF.

V is TRBV6-6 and J is TRBJ1-2; D perhaps matches TRBD1 (6 bases). V dropped 5 bases and J dropped 6 bases, with 16 bases sitting between them. The CDR3 is made up of 14 amino acids. Germline V gene data show CDR1 as MNHNY and CDR2 as SVGAGI (reference sequence). The CDR3 bases are TGTGCCAGCAGTCGACCACCAGGGGCGGATGGCTACACCTTC. Translated: CASSRPPGADGYTF.

The V gene is TRBV5-3, the J gene TRBJ2-7; the D gene is possibly TRBD1 (6 bases). TRBV5-3 is reported as an ORF; its role is uncertain. V was clipped by 3 bases and J by 3 bases, with 22 bases between them. The CDR3 loop spans 17 amino acids. CDR3 sequence: CARSSGAVSGEHYEQYF. The DNA for the CDR3 is TGTGCCAGAAGCTCCGGTGCCGTCTCAGGGGAACACTACGAGCAGTACTTC.

The CDR3 region is CASSGGNLPGNQPQHF. Here the CDR3 DNA reads TGTGCCAGCAGTGGGGGGAACCTTCCGGGCAATCAGCCCCAGCATTTT. The chain links TRBV2 to TRBJ1-5; weak D call: TRBD1 (5 bases). The germline V and J ends were trimmed by 4 bases and 2 bases, with 15 bases remaining between them. The length of the CDR3 is 16 residues. The germline V gene encodes CDR1 SNHLY and CDR2 FYNNEI.

J is TRBJ2-3 and V is TRBV6-2 or TRBV6-3, with TRBD2 identical over 8 bases. V shed 0 bases and J 1 base; nucleotides not matched to a gene: 3. The CDR3 totals 16 residues. CDR1 and CDR2 (germline): MNHEY, SVGEGT. The CDR3 region has the DNA TGTGCCAGCAGTTACTCGGCGGGGGGCGGCACAGATACGCAGTATTTT. It is translated as CASSYSAGGGTDTQYF.

The chain has TRBV19 and TRBJ1-1; D gene unclear. There are 14 residues in the CDR3. Germline CDR1 reads LNHDA; CDR2 reads SQIVND (reference sequence). Trimming took off 2 bases at V and 5 bases at J, with 12 bases between the two ends. In DNA, the CDR3 is TGTGCCAGTAGTATATGGGGAGAGGGTACTGAAGCTTTCTTT. Translating it yields CASSIWGEGTEAFF.

V gene TRBV2 combines with J gene TRBJ2-7; D is perhaps TRBD1 or TRBD2 (5 bases each). The CDR3 has 15 residues. The germline CDR1 and CDR2 sequences are SNHLY and FYNNEI. The V end was cut by 2 bases, the J end by 1 base, with 12 bases between. This CDR3 reads CASSEFGTASYEQYF. The CDR3 coding sequence is TGTGCCAGCAGTGAATTTGGGACCGCGTCCTACGAGCAGTACTTC.

The chain employs TRBV30 and TRBJ1-4, with D maybe TRBD1 (6 bases). CDR3 length equals 12 residues. Trimming shortened V by 7 bases and J by 7 bases, and 13 bases separated the two germline ends. Per the germline V gene, CDR1 is GTSNPN and CDR2 is SVGIG (reference sequence). The CDR3: CALDGGGEKLFF. DNA for the CDR3: TGTGCCTTGGACGGAGGGGGTGAAAAACTGTTTTTT.

The chain employs TRBV7-9 and TRBJ2-2; D ambiguous. There are 15 residues in the CDR3. Trimming removed 2 bases from V and 1 base from J, with 8 bases in between. The germline V gene has CDR1 SEHNR and CDR2 FQNEAQ (reference sequence). The CDR3 DNA reads TGTGCCAGCAGCTTAACGCGAGGGAACACCGGGGAGCTGTTTTTT. Residues: CASSLTRGNTGELFF.

V and J are TRBV30 and TRBJ2-5; D not resolved. The CDR3 spans 13 residues. The V and J ends lost 3 bases and 7 bases respectively, with 15 bases between them. Germline lookup yields CDR1 GTSNPN and CDR2 SVGIG (reference sequence). CDR3 DNA: TGTGCCTGGAGCCCTATAATCTCGGGGACCCAGTACTTC. Its translation is CAWSPIISGTQYF.

The chain uses TRBV29-1 and TRBJ2-1, with 11 bases aligning to TRBD2. The CDR3 spans 15 residues. Losses at the gene ends were 6 bases for V and 4 bases for J; bases not matched to a gene: 8. Germline-derived CDR1 and CDR2 are SQVTM and ANQGSEA. The CDR3 DNA reads as TGCAGCGTCGGACAAGGACTAGCGGGTTACAATGAGCAGTTCTTC. Protein sequence: CSVGQGLAGYNEQFF.

The chain carries TRBV3-1 (or the pseudogene TRBV3-2) and TRBJ1-5; D gene unclear. CDR1 and CDR2 (germline): LGHDT, YNNKEL (reference sequence). V was pared by 2 bases and J by 6 bases, with 17 bases between. The CDR3 spans 16 residues. CDR3 nucleotides: TGTGCCAGCAGCCAAAGAACGGTAGGGAAAGGTCAGCCCCAGCATTTT. As protein: CASSQRTVGKGQPQHF.

This rearrangement joins TRBV3-1 (or the pseudogene TRBV3-2) to TRBJ2-7; D uncertain. Deletions cut 1 base from V and 3 bases from J, with 13 bases between. CDR3 length equals 15 residues. Germline V gene sequence: CDR1 LGHDT, CDR2 YNNKEL (reference sequence). CDR3 sequence reads: CASSQGPIAFYEQYF. The CDR3 DNA sequence: TGTGCCAGCAGCCAAGGCCCGATAGCTTTCTACGAGCAGTACTTC.

The chain has TRBV2 and TRBJ2-3, with D possibly TRBD2 on 5 matching bases. Trimming removed 1 base from V and 3 bases from J, with 8 bases in between. Germline-derived CDR1 and CDR2 are SNHLY and FYNNEI. The CDR3 length is 14 residues. The chain's CDR3 is CASSEGTATDTQYF. The CDR3 DNA reads TGTGCCAGCAGTGAAGGGACTGCAACAGATACGCAGTATTTT. The full variable domain, its missing parts supplied by reference TRBV2 and TRBJ2-3, is EPEVTQTPSHQVTQMGQEVILRCVPISNHLYFYWYRQILGQKVEFLVSFYNNEISEKSEIFDDQFSVERPDGSNFTLKIRSTKLEDSAMYFCASSEGTATDTQYFGPGTRLTVL.

The J gene is TRBJ1-5, the V gene TRBV5-8; D remains ambiguous. In germline, CDR1 is SGHTS, CDR2 YDEGEE. This CDR3 is built from 16 residues. V was shortened by 4 bases and J by 0 bases, with 14 bases between the two germline ends. CDR3 loop: CASSPPGGNSNQPQHF. The CDR3 DNA reads as TGTGCCAGCAGCCCCCCCGGCGGCAATAGCAATCAGCCCCAGCATTTT.

The chain employs TRBV5-4 and TRBJ2-2; 10 bases map to TRBD2. After removal of 2 bases from V and 1 base from J, the junction contained 2 bases not matched to a gene. Germline CDR1 reads SGHNT; CDR2 reads YYREEE (reference sequence). This CDR3 contains 16 residues. For the CDR3, the DNA is TGTGCCAGCAGCTTTAGCGGGGGGCGGAACACCGGGGAGCTGTTTTTT. Its translation: CASSFSGGRNTGELFF.

This clone has only one observation. The rearrangement uses TRBV2 and TRBJ1-5; TRBD1 agrees at 11 bases. This CDR3 has 15 amino acids. V lost 1 base to trimming and J lost 8 bases; unmatched junction nucleotides: 4. Germline assignment: CDR1 SNHLY and CDR2 FYNNEI. The DNA for the CDR3 is TGTGCCAGCAGTGAAGAGGGGACAGGGGGAGAGCCCCAGCATTTT. This translates into CASSEEGTGGEPQHF. Complete variable domain (other parts from reference TRBV2 and TRBJ1-5): EPEVTQTPSHQVTQMGQEVILRCVPISNHLYFYWYRQILGQKVEFLVSFYNNEISEKSEIFDDQFSVERPDGSNFTLKIRSTKLEDSAMYFCASSEEGTGGEPQHFGDGTRLSIL.

The chain joins TRBV11-2 to TRBJ1-1; D is uncertain. The CDR3 contains 12 residues. Deletions cut 5 bases from V and 4 bases from J, with 8 bases between. Germline V gene lookup returns CDR1 SGHAT and CDR2 FQNNGV. CDR3 coding DNA: TGTGCCAGCAGCCGAGGGTTCACTGAAGCTTTCTTT. It is translated as CASSRGFTEAFF.

V gene TRBV18 combines with J gene TRBJ2-2; a weak D match, TRBD1 (6 bases). V lost 0 bases, J lost 4 bases, and 12 bases lay in between. The CDR3 length is 16 residues. Germline CDR1 is KGHSH and CDR2 is LQKENI. In nucleotides, the CDR3 is TGTGCCAGCTCACCACCTTTAACAGGGCGCACCGGGGAGCTGTTTTTT. Translating it yields CASSPPLTGRTGELFF.

The chain has TRBV10-2 and TRBJ1-5; no firm D call. V shed 5 bases and J shed 0 bases, with 11 bases lying between them. The CDR3 covers 15 residues. Germline assignment: CDR1 WSHSY and CDR2 SAAADI. The CDR3 protein is CASSLTGYSNQPQHF. The CDR3 DNA is TGCGCCAGCAGTCTGACCGGCTATAGCAATCAGCCCCAGCATTTT.

J is TRBJ1-2 and V is TRBV28, with 7 bases fitting TRBD1. This CDR3 is 15 amino acids long. J lost 0 bases, V lost 3 bases, and 4 bases had no gene match. Germline CDR1 is MDHEN and CDR2 is SYDVKM. CDR3 amino acids: CASSFEDRANYGYTF. The CDR3 DNA follows: TGTGCCAGCAGTTTTGAAGACAGGGCTAACTATGGCTACACCTTC.

This clone occurred once. As DNA, the CDR3 is TGCGCCAGCAGAGCCACTGTCTTGGAAGGCACAGATACGCAGTATTTT. Amino acid sequence: CASRATVLEGTDTQYF. The chain recombines TRBV5-1 with TRBJ2-3; the D is unclear. Trimming pared 5 bases from V and 1 base from J, leaving 17 bases between. The CDR3 contains 16 residues. Looked up from germline, CDR1 is SGHRS and CDR2 is YFSETQ.

This clone has a single count. The V call is TRBV14, the J call TRBJ2-1; 14 bases align to TRBD2. Germline V gene lookup returns CDR1 SGHDN and CDR2 FVKESK. V dropped 5 bases and J dropped 7; count of bases not matched to a gene: 7. The CDR3 runs to 16 residues. The CDR3 DNA is TGTGCCAGCAGCACGACTAGCGGGGGGGAGAGGAATGAGCAGTTCTTC. Translating it yields CASSTTSGGERNEQFF.

This sequence joins TRBV10-1 and TRBJ2-7, with 7 bases aligning to TRBD2. Trimming removed 0 bases from V and 10 bases from J; junction bases left unmatched: 9. Germline assignment: CDR1 WNHNN and CDR2 SYGVQD (reference sequence). This CDR3 is built from 14 residues. CDR3 DNA sequence: TGCGCCAGCAGTGAGTCAGGGGCTAGCGGAATACAGTACTTC. It specifies CASSESGASGIQYF.

CDR3 sequence (DNA): TGCGCCAGCAGTGGGGGACAGGCCATTAGCTCCTATAATTCACCCCTCCACTTT. Translated, it gives CASSGGQAISSYNSPLHF. V and J are TRBV10-2 and TRBJ1-6; 8 nucleotides agree with TRBD1. CDR1 WSHSY and CDR2 SAAADI come from the germline V gene. The CDR3 consists of 18 residues. V dropped 4 bases and J dropped 0; count of bases not matched to a gene: 8.

The V gene is TRBV5-5, the J gene TRBJ1-2; D gene unclear. Trimming stripped 2 bases from V and 4 bases from J, with 9 bases between. The CDR3 has 13 amino acids. CDR1 is SGHKS, CDR2 YYEKEE, per germline (reference sequence). The CDR3 region is CASSFGERYGYTF. The DNA for the CDR3 is TGTGCCAGCAGCTTCGGCGAGCGCTATGGCTACACCTTC.

This clone was counted a single time. The chain combines TRBV4-1 with TRBJ1-1; TRBD1 agrees at 8 bases. Per the germline V gene, CDR1 is MGHRA and CDR2 is YSYEKL. The V and J ends lost 6 bases and 1 base, in that order; junction bases with no gene match: 7. The length of the CDR3 is 15 residues. CDR3 amino acids: CASSPGDRSNTEAFF. CDR3 nucleotides: TGCGCCAGCAGTCCAGGGGACAGGTCGAACACTGAAGCTTTCTTT.